This is a list of T cell receptor beta chains from one sample in a study of tumor and adjacent non-tumor tissue in lung cancer. TCRdb reprocessed the multiplex PCR reads via MiXCR and lists one record per CDR3 protein. The table records 43,000 or so distinct CDR3 sequences, 60% of them present only once. The sequencing sample was made of distant non-tumor lung tissue. The receptors derive from a man aged 45-65 years with non-small cell lung cancer. Each CDR3 is given with its conserved first and last residue. Fields, in order: V gene, clone size, D gene, J gene, CDR3 DNA, CDR3 protein. The D gene is left open where the match is weak. Size values are once, few and many counts, or a class for expanded clones, and some rows have none.

V: TRBV2; size: -; D: TRBD2; J: TRBJ2-2; DNA: TGTGCCAGCAGTGCGACTAGCGGCAACACCGGGGAGCTGTTTTTT; CDR3: CASSATSGNTGELFF
V: TRBV28; size: few; D: TRBD2; J: TRBJ2-7; DNA: TGTGCCAGCAGTACATCCGGGGTAGCGGGATTCTACGAGCAGTACTTC; CDR3: CASSTSGVAGFYEQYF
V: TRBV10-3; size: once; D: -; J: TRBJ1-1; DNA: TGTGTCACCGGATCAGGTTCCGCTGAAGCTTTCTTT; CDR3: CVTGSGSAEAFF
V: TRBV24-1; size: -; D: -; J: TRBJ2-3; DNA: TGTGCCACCAGTGGCCCACAAAGAGAGATGAGGGACACAGATACGCAGTATTTT; CDR3: CATSGPQREMRDTDTQYF
V: TRBV4-2; size: -; D: TRBD2; J: TRBJ2-1; DNA: TGTGCAAGCAGCCAAGAAGGGAGGGCGGACAATGAGCAGCTCTTC; CDR3: CASSQEGRADNEQLF
V: TRBV30; size: many; D: -; J: TRBJ2-1; DNA: TGTGCCTGCAGAACCCATAGCGGTATCTCCTACAATGAGCAGTTCTTC; CDR3: CACRTHSGISYNEQFF
V: TRBV12-3/TRBV12-4; size: -; D: -; J: TRBJ2-7; DNA: TGTGCCAGCAGTTTACTAACGGGAGCCTACGAGCAGTACTTT; CDR3: CASSLLTGAYEQYF
V: TRBV4-2; size: -; D: -; J: TRBJ2-3; DNA: TGTGCCAGCAGCCAAGAGACCGCCGACACAGATACGCAGTATTTT; CDR3: CASSQETADTDTQYF
V: TRBV2; size: few; D: TRBD1; J: TRBJ2-5; DNA: TGTGCCAGCAGAAGACAGGGGGTTGGGCAAGAGACCCAGTACTTC; CDR3: CASRRQGVGQETQYF
V: TRBV6-5; size: once; D: -; J: TRBJ2-7; DNA: TGTGACAGCAGTCCCATCGTGGGGGCATACGAGCATTACTTC; CDR3: CDSSPIVGAYEHYF
V: TRBV11-1; size: -; D: TRBD1; J: TRBJ1-1; DNA: TGTGCCAGGAGCCCCGGGACAGGGGACGGAGCTTTCTTT; CDR3: CARSPGTGDGAFF
V: TRBV7-9; size: -; D: -; J: TRBJ2-2; DNA: -; CDR3: CASNFSRGLRAGDLFF
V: TRBV6-2/TRBV6-3; size: medium-sized; D: -; J: TRBJ2-1; DNA: TGTGCCAGCAGCTCGCTGGGGAATGAGCAGTTCTTC; CDR3: CASSSLGNEQFF
V: TRBV5-1; size: -; D: -; J: TRBJ1-2; DNA: TGCGCCAGCAGCGTGGAGGGACCTCGGAGGGGTGGCTACACCTTC; CDR3: CASSVEGPRRGGYTF
V: TRBV29-1; size: -; D: -; J: TRBJ2-5; DNA: TGCAGCGTTGAAGCGGCCAGGCTTCGAGAGACCCAGTACTTC; CDR3: CSVEAARLRETQYF
V: TRBV4-1; size: -; D: -; J: TRBJ2-2; DNA: TGCGCCAGCAGCCTTAGGACGGGGTGCGTAACTGGGGAGCTGTTTTTT; CDR3: CASSLRTGCVTGELFF
V: TRBV25-1; size: once; D: -; J: TRBJ1-2; DNA: TGTGCCAGCAGATACGGGAGTGGCTACACCTTC; CDR3: CASRYGSGYTF
V: TRBV11-2; size: -; D: -; J: TRBJ2-5; DNA: TGTACCAGCAGCAAAGGCAGACAAGAGATTCAGTACTTC; CDR3: CTSSKGRQEIQYF
V: TRBV30; size: -; D: -; J: TRBJ2-5; DNA: TGTGCCTGGAGGCGTGGTAGGGAGACCCAGTACTTC; CDR3: CAWRRGRETQYF
V: TRBV6-1; size: many; D: -; J: TRBJ1-1; DNA: TGTGCCAGCAGTGAAGCGCTTAGGAGCACTGAAGCTTTCTTT; CDR3: CASSEALRSTEAFF
V: TRBV12-3/TRBV12-4; size: -; D: -; J: TRBJ2-7; DNA: TGTGCCAGCAGTTTTTCTCCCAGACAGTGCCCCTACGAGCAGTATTTC; CDR3: CASSFSPRQCPYEQYF
V: TRBV6-5; size: -; D: -; J: TRBJ2-3; DNA: TGTGCCTGCACTTACGCAGATACGCAGTATTTT; CDR3: CACTYADTQYF
V: TRBV6-6; size: -; D: TRBD1; J: TRBJ2-5; DNA: TGTGCCGGCAGGAGTCGGGGGACAGGGCAGTCAGAGACCCAGTACTTC; CDR3: CAGRSRGTGQSETQYF
V: TRBV20-1; size: -; D: -; J: TRBJ2-3; DNA: TGCAGTGCTCCCGATACGTCGAGACGCACATATACGCAGTATTTT; CDR3: CSAPDTSRRTYTQYF
V: TRBV7-9; size: few; D: -; J: TRBJ2-1; DNA: TGTGCCAGCAGCTTATCGAAGAGTCAGGGGGGGGGAGATGAGCAGTTCTTC; CDR3: CASSLSKSQGGGDEQFF
V: TRBV19; size: few; D: -; J: TRBJ1-5; DNA: TGTGCCAGTAGTCCAGGACAGTGGGGGGTAGGGTCCCAGCATTTT; CDR3: CASSPGQWGVGSQHF
V: TRBV11-1; size: -; D: -; J: TRBJ1-1; DNA: TGTGCCAGCAGCCACGGGACATGGGATGAAGCTATCTTT; CDR3: CASSHGTWDEAIF
V: TRBV4-1; size: medium-sized; D: TRBD1; J: TRBJ1-6; DNA: TGCGCCAGCAACAACCGGGACAGAAATTCACCCCTCCACTTT; CDR3: CASNNRDRNSPLHF
V: TRBV10-1; size: -; D: -; J: TRBJ2-5; DNA: TGTGCCAGCAGTGCGCACAGGGCTGGAGAGACCCATTACTTC; CDR3: CASSAHRAGETHYF
V: TRBV11-2; size: once; D: -; J: TRBJ2-3; DNA: TGTGCTAGCAGCTTAGGGCACCGCACAGATAGGCAGTTTTTT; CDR3: CASSLGHRTDRQFF
V: TRBV5-1; size: -; D: TRBD1; J: TRBJ2-3; DNA: TGCACCAGCAGCCGACAGGGACCGTCTGGCACAGATACGCAGTATTTT; CDR3: CTSSRQGPSGTDTQYF
V: TRBV7-8; size: -; D: -; J: TRBJ1-6; DNA: TGTGTCAGCAGCCCGTTGACAAGGTCTAATTCACCCCTCCACTTT; CDR3: CVSSPLTRSNSPLHF
V: TRBV6-1; size: -; D: -; J: TRBJ2-3; DNA: TGTGCCAGCAGTGAAGTTGGGACCTATACGCAGTATTTT; CDR3: CASSEVGTYTQYF